This entry concerns a single T cell receptor beta chain. The sample is drawn from a study of T cell responses to AZD1222 COVID-19 vaccine. Using immunoSEQ multiplex PCR, the repertoire was profiled, and TCRdb retains in-frame clones only, with some absent. Here the sample spans about 150,000 clones, about 89% being singletons. Looked up from germline, CDR1 is ENHRY and CDR2 is SYGVKD. Germline trimming cut 3 bases from V and 5 bases from J; bases unmatched to any gene: 2. This CDR3 has 13 residues. This chain joins TRBV10-3 and TRBJ1-1, with 8 bases that match TRBD1. Specimen: peripheral blood, collected on day 0 of AZD1222 vaccination. The receptor comes from an adult in good health. CDR3 in amino acids: CAISEHRGTEAFF. The CDR3 DNA is TGTGCCATCAGTGAACACAGGGGGACTGAAGCTTTCTTT.